A single sample gave rise to the 27 T cell receptor beta chains below, sequenced in a study of cytomegalovirus exposure and HLA in healthy donors. The study ran its PCR with 60 Vbeta and 13 Jbeta primers. Sequenced by immunoSEQ multiplex PCR; TCRdb stores in-frame clones only, minus some. The sample shows some 97,000 clones, around 75% of them seen only once. The sample comprised PBMCs. These receptors were collected from a woman younger than 30 in good health and CMV-seropositive.

The chain links TRBV6-5 to TRBJ2-7; 9 bases agree with TRBD2. Germline loops: CDR1 MNHEY, CDR2 SVGAGI. The CDR3 consists of 15 residues. V trimming: 6 bases; J trimming: 0 bases; junction bases outside the gene matches: 6. The CDR3 bases are TGTGCCAGCAGGAGACTAGCGGATTACTCCTACGAGCAGTACTTC. It encodes CASRRLADYSYEQYF.

The rearrangement joins TRBV5-6 to TRBJ1-2; 8 positions match TRBD1. Germline lookup yields CDR1 SGHDT and CDR2 YYEEEE. J lost 5 bases, V lost 0 bases, and 3 bases had no gene match. This CDR3 has 14 amino acids. CDR3 coding DNA: TGTGCCAGCAGCTTGGAGGACAGGGATTATGGCTACACCTTC. Its translation is CASSLEDRDYGYTF.

V and J are TRBV30 and TRBJ2-7; 9 bases map to TRBD1. CDR3 length equals 17 residues. Trimming removed 6 bases from V and 1 base from J; junction bases left unmatched: 16. The germline V gene has CDR1 GTSNPN and CDR2 SVGIG (reference sequence). CDR3 DNA: TGTGCCTGCTTCCGGGACAGGGCCAAACATATATCCTACGAGCAGTACTTC. As protein: CACFRDRAKHISYEQYF.

This clone was seen once. At one of its ends the junction is not consistent with the germline gene, which may arise from a read error. V gene TRBV15 combines with J gene TRBJ2-5; the match to TRBD1 covers 7 bases. From germline, CDR1 is LNHNV and CDR2 YYDKDF (reference sequence). This CDR3 contains 15 residues. This chain's CDR3 is CATSRDPGQQETQYF. CDR3 sequence (DNA): TGTGCCACCAGCCGAGACCCGGGACAGCAAGAGACCCAGTACTTC.

This sequence joins TRBV5-4 and TRBJ2-1; 10 bases fit TRBD1. The germline gives CDR1 SGHNT, CDR2 YYREEE (reference sequence). The CDR3 extends over 14 amino acids. J lost 9 bases, V lost 0 bases, and 3 bases had no gene match. This CDR3 is CASSLGTGGGEQFF. The CDR3 DNA is TGTGCCAGCAGCTTGGGGACAGGGGGTGGTGAGCAGTTCTTC.

This clone was detected once. The rearrangement links TRBV28 to TRBJ2-7; no clear D gene. Per germline, CDR1 MDHEN and CDR2 SYDVKM. The CDR3 runs to 12 residues. The V end was cut by 2 bases, the J end by 2 bases, with 4 bases between. In nucleotides, the CDR3 is TGTGCCAGCAGTTTAACAGCCTACGAGCAGTACTTC. It is translated as CASSLTAYEQYF.

CDR3 sequence reads: CSVISGTYEQYF. CDR3 sequence (DNA): TGCAGCGTGATTAGCGGAACCTACGAGCAGTACTTC. The chain combines TRBV29-1 with TRBJ2-7; TRBD2 might be the D (6 bases). CDR1 is SQVTM, CDR2 ANQGSEA, per germline. Trimming removed 6 bases from V and 2 bases from J, with 11 bases in between. The CDR3 is 12 amino acids.

The V and J genes are TRBV29-1 and TRBJ1-2, with D maybe TRBD1 (5 bases). Germline CDR1 is SQVTM and CDR2 is ANQGSEA. The CDR3 extends over 11 amino acids. Between the trimmed V and J ends, which lost 7 bases and 8 bases, there was a span of 14 bases. CDR3 nucleotides: TGCAGCGGTCAGGGATGGGGCGGCTACACCTTC. Translated: CSGQGWGGYTF.

This rearrangement joins TRBV5-4 to TRBJ2-5; tentatively, D is TRBD1 (6 bases). V was trimmed by 0 bases and J by 5 bases, leaving 14 bases between them. The CDR3 consists of 15 residues. Germline values: CDR1 SGHNT, CDR2 YYREEE (reference sequence). CDR3 in amino acids: CASSLAIRGRETQYF. For the CDR3, the DNA is TGTGCCAGCAGCTTGGCCATCAGGGGTAGGGAGACCCAGTACTTC.

The gene calls are TRBV6-1 and TRBJ1-2, with D perhaps TRBD1 (6 bases). Germline assignment: CDR1 MNHNS and CDR2 SASEGT. This CDR3 spans 13 amino acids. Trimming removed 5 bases at V and 6 bases at J, with 13 bases between. The CDR3 spells CASSFDRTHGYTF. CDR3 nucleotide sequence: TGTGCCAGCAGTTTCGACAGGACCCATGGCTACACCTTC.

This clone was counted a single time. The V gene is TRBV6-6, the J gene TRBJ2-3; the match to TRBD2 covers 13 bases. Trimming took 0 bases from V and 9 from J; bases not matched to a gene: 3. The V gene's germline CDR1 is MNHNY and CDR2 SVGAGI (reference sequence). This CDR3 region has 15 residues. The CDR3 loop reads CASSYSRLAGGTQYF. CDR3 bases: TGTGCCAGCAGTTACTCGAGACTAGCGGGAGGCACGCAGTATTTT.

The CDR3 DNA sequence: TGTGCCAGCAGCTTAGGGGGGGTCTACGAGCAGTACTTC. Amino acid sequence: CASSLGGVYEQYF. The chain carries TRBV7-9 and TRBJ2-7; D perhaps matches TRBD2 (6 bases). The CDR3 is 13 residues long. Germline V gene data show CDR1 as SEHNR and CDR2 as FQNEAQ (reference sequence). V dropped 1 base and J dropped 3 bases, with 7 bases sitting between them.

The V and J genes are TRBV6-6 and TRBJ2-3, with D perhaps matching TRBD1 (8 bases). The V end was cut by 7 bases, the J end by 5 bases, with 19 bases between. From germline, CDR1 is MNHNY and CDR2 SVGAGI (reference sequence). The CDR3 covers 15 residues. This CDR3 is CASTPGAGQEDTQYF. CDR3 bases: TGTGCCAGCACCCCCGGAGCGGGACAGGAAGATACGCAGTATTTT.

The chain combines TRBV4-1 with TRBJ1-4; maybe TRBD1 (5 bases). V was pared by 0 bases and J by 8 bases, with 25 bases between. The CDR3 loop spans 19 amino acids. Germline lookup yields CDR1 MGHRA and CDR2 YSYEKL. DNA for the CDR3: TGCGCCAGCAGCCAAGATGGGGCGATACAGGTTGGGGTGGCAGAAAAACTGTTTTTT. This translates into CASSQDGAIQVGVAEKLFF.

Ten or more counts support this clone. The V gene is TRBV2, the J gene TRBJ2-7; D is unresolved. The germline CDR1 and CDR2 sequences are SNHLY and FYNNEI. The CDR3 length is 12 residues. The V and J ends lost 2 bases and 3 bases respectively, with 5 bases between them. This CDR3 is CASSEYIYEQYF. The CDR3 DNA follows: TGTGCCAGCAGTGAATACATCTACGAGCAGTACTTC.

The gene calls are TRBV2 and TRBJ1-3; D not resolved. V was cut by 6 bases and J by 0 bases, with 6 bases left in between. CDR1 and CDR2 from the germline V gene are SNHLY and FYNNEI. This CDR3 spans 13 amino acids. CDR3 sequence (DNA): TGTGCCAGCAGAACCTACTCTGGAAACACCATATATTTT. As protein: CASRTYSGNTIYF.

The chain recombines TRBV19 with TRBJ2-1, with a possible D match to TRBD2 (5 bases). The CDR3 covers 15 residues. The ends were cut back, 2 bases at V and 4 bases at J, with 12 bases in the middle. CDR1 is LNHDA, CDR2 SQIVND, per germline (reference sequence). As DNA, the CDR3 is TGTGCCAGTAGTATAACTGTCGGGGTTTACAATGAGCAGTTCTTC. Amino acids: CASSITVGVYNEQFF. The entire variable domain, with the rest obtained from reference TRBV19 and TRBJ2-1, is as follows: DGGITQSPKYLFRKEGQNVTLSCEQNLNHDAMYWYRQDPGQGLRLIYYSQIVNDFQKGDIAEGYSVSREKKESFPLTVTSAQKNPTAFYLCASSITVGVYNEQFFGPGTRLTVL.

CDR3 coding DNA: TGCGCCAGCAGCCCTGGAGTGGAGACCCAGTACTTC. This codes for CASSPGVETQYF. The chain couples TRBV5-1 to TRBJ2-5; D is ambiguous. CDR3 length: 12 residues. Trimming stripped 4 bases from V and 5 bases from J, with 9 bases between. The V gene's germline CDR1 is SGHRS and CDR2 YFSETQ.

The V call is TRBV10-3, the J call TRBJ2-5, with D maybe TRBD2 (7 bases). The V end was cut by 3 bases, the J end by 2 bases, with 13 bases between. The germline V gene encodes CDR1 ENHRY and CDR2 SYGVKD. This CDR3 contains 15 residues. CDR3 amino acids: CAISERGDIQETQYF. Here the CDR3 DNA reads TGTGCCATCAGTGAACGGGGGGACATACAAGAGACCCAGTACTTC.

The chain couples TRBV28 to TRBJ1-2; unclear D gene. Trimming shortened V by 7 bases and J by 2 bases, and 8 bases separated the two germline ends. This CDR3 is built from 12 residues. Germline CDR1 reads MDHEN; CDR2 reads SYDVKM. Here the CDR3 reads CASTFRNYGYTF. The DNA of the CDR3 is TGTGCCAGCACCTTTCGGAACTATGGCTACACCTTC.

This sequence joins TRBV20-1 and TRBJ2-5; D is unresolved. Trimming took off 0 bases at V and 4 bases at J, with 3 bases between the two ends. The CDR3 spans 11 residues. The V gene's germline CDR1 is DFQATT and CDR2 SNEGSKA (reference sequence). The CDR3 DNA follows: TGCAGTGCTAGAGATCGAGAGACCCAGTACTTC. Translating gives CSARDRETQYF.

This clone appeared once. This sequence joins TRBV11-2 and TRBJ2-3; D ambiguous. Germline-derived CDR1 and CDR2 are SGHAT and FQNNGV. Trimming removed 5 bases from V and 3 bases from J, with 6 bases in between. The CDR3 spans 12 residues. The CDR3 region has the DNA TGTGCCAGCAGCCCCTCGACAGATACGCAGTATTTT. Translating gives CASSPSTDTQYF.

This CDR3 is CASSQFTGTGFSGNTIYF. CDR3 nucleotides: TGTGCCAGCTCACAGTTCACCGGGACAGGCTTCTCTGGAAACACCATATATTTT. V usage is TRBV18 and J usage is TRBJ1-3, with TRBD1 matching over 8 bases. V dropped 4 bases and J dropped 0; count of bases not matched to a gene: 11. CDR3 length: 18 amino acids. The germline CDR1 and CDR2 sequences are KGHSH and LQKENI.

The chain recombines TRBV10-1 with TRBJ2-5; TRBD2 matches 9 bases. The germline gives CDR1 WNHNN, CDR2 SYGVQD (reference sequence). The CDR3 sequence is 16 residues long. With 7 bases clipped from V and 4 bases from J, the junction kept 13 bases outside the gene matches. CDR3 nucleotides: TGCGCCAGCAAGTGCCTAGCGGGAAGAGCAAGAGAGACCCAGTACTTC. This encodes CASKCLAGRARETQYF.

The chain carries TRBV19 and TRBJ2-1; 11 nucleotides match TRBD2. CDR1 is LNHDA, CDR2 SQIVND, per germline (reference sequence). This CDR3 has 16 amino acids. Trimming cost V 4 bases and J 1 base; bases outside gene matches: 3. This chain's CDR3 is CASSSRTSGSYNEQFF. Written as DNA, the CDR3 is TGTGCCAGTAGTAGCAGGACTAGCGGGTCCTACAATGAGCAGTTCTTC.

This clone was observed a few times. The CDR3 DNA is TGTGCCAGCAGTCCCTTCCGGACAGGGGGCCAGCCCCAGCATTTT. Encoded protein: CASSPFRTGGQPQHF. This chain joins TRBV28 and TRBJ1-5, with 11 bases identical to TRBD1. The J segment lost 7 bases and the V segment lost 5 bases, leaving 7 bases of the junction unmatched. Looked up from germline, CDR1 is MDHEN and CDR2 is SYDVKM. This CDR3 region has 15 residues.

The gene calls are TRBV27 and TRBJ2-3; D might be TRBD2 (5 bases). Germline CDR1 MNHEY, CDR2 SMNVEV (reference sequence). The CDR3 contains 17 residues. Trimming took off 6 bases at V and 3 bases at J, with 22 bases between the two ends. This CDR3 reads CASSPGVTPVGTDTQYF. The CDR3 DNA reads as TGTGCCAGCAGCCCCGGGGTGACGCCGGTGGGTACAGATACGCAGTATTTT.